The clone carrying this T cell receptor beta chain has a count of ten or more. The target antigen is unknown. The record originates from a study of regulatory T cells in long-lasting Graves disease. Study-level results: Persistent-disease Graves' patients showed less TCR diversity than new cases.

As to time point: persistent/refractory GD, antithyroid drugs over 5 years with positive TRAb. Extracted PBMC RNA gave rise to the TCR library. Arm-PCR of CDR3 regions and iRepertoire HTBI primers were used to build TCR beta libraries. TCRdb redid the calling of the multiplex PCR reads with MiXCR, one entry per CDR3 protein. In the table there are about 660,000 distinct CDR3 sequences, approximately 31% of which are singletons. This CDR3 is 16 amino acids long. In germline, CDR1 is MDHEN, CDR2 SYDVKM. V was pared by 6 bases and J by 1 base, with 19 bases between. V is TRBV28 and J is TRBJ2-7; D is perhaps TRBD1 (5 bases). This receptor was identified in a female donor with Graves disease. Sequencing used peripheral blood mononuclear cells (PBMCs), obtained when the disease was refractory, from a patient treated with antithyroid drugs. The CDR3 nucleotides are TGTGCCAGCAGCCTATTACGTCGAAGGGGTTCCTACGAGCAGTACTTC. Its translation: CASSLLRRRGSYEQYF.